The T cell receptor (beta chain) under discussion was sequenced for a study of tumor and adjacent non-tumor tissue in lung cancer. Study-level information: Each sample yielded about 4.17 million productive TCRbeta reads on average.

At least ten counts were recorded for this clonotype. This CDR3 is 13 amino acids long. V lost 3 bases and J lost 3, with 8 bases in between. CDR1 and CDR2 from the germline V gene are MDHEN and SYDVKM. No cell sorting was done before RNA was extracted from the tissue. Distant lung tissue was collected more than 3 cm away from the tumor edge. TCRbeta libraries were built with three rounds of nested PCR, modified from ARM-PCR. TCRdb processed the multiplex PCR reads anew with MiXCR; each CDR3 protein has one entry. Of more than 35,000 distinct CDR3 sequences detected, 60% to 70% appear once; the ten largest clones hold around a fifth.

Sequences were obtained from distant non-tumor lung tissue. This receptor was taken from a woman aged 40-49 years with non-small cell lung cancer. This chain uses TRBV28 with TRBJ1-1; D unresolved. The CDR3 DNA sequence: TGTGCCAGCAGTTTCCAAAGGGACACTGAAGCTTTCTTT. This codes for CASSFQRDTEAFF.